The sequence of this T cell receptor (beta chain) was determined in a study of blood T cell repertoires in COVID-19. Study-level background: PBMCs, B-cell-depleted T cells, or T cells provided the cDNA or gDNA that made up the material.

In the authors' workflow: Counts of nucleated cells, estimated from reference gene primer amplification, were obtained. Some clones are missing from TCRdb's copy, which holds only in-frame ones; the method was immunoSEQ multiplex PCR. From that table come the V and J calls and clone size; the DNA was used to work out D and trimming. The table includes 150,000 or so clones, 80% to 90% detected once. Enrolled during active infection, Seattle patients were then followed longitudinally. The germline V gene encodes CDR1 LGHNA and CDR2 YSLEER. The ends lost 0 bases at V and 4 bases at J; junction bases unmatched: 8. The CDR3 length is 16 residues.

The sample taken for sequencing was peripheral blood. The chain uses TRBV4-3 and TRBJ2-7; 8 positions match TRBD2. This sequence originates from a man younger than 35 with COVID-19, enrolled during active disease. CDR3 DNA sequence: TGCGCCAGCAGCCAAGAATCGCCGGGAGGGCCTTACGAGCAGTACTTC. Translating gives CASSQESPGGPYEQYF.